This passage covers 19 T cell receptor beta chains from one sample sequenced in a study of cytomegalovirus exposure and HLA in healthy donors. This PCR relied on a set of 60 Vbeta primers and 13 Jbeta primers. Some clones are missing from TCRdb's copy, which holds only in-frame ones; the method was immunoSEQ multiplex PCR. This sample has approximately 190,000 clones, with about four fifths found just once. The sample taken for sequencing was PBMCs. The receptors stem from a man aged 40-49 years in good health and CMV-seropositive.

The J gene is TRBJ2-5, the V gene TRBV29-1, with 7 bases fitting TRBD1. V was pared by 6 bases and J by 2 bases, with 9 bases of the junction left unmatched. The CDR3 is 14 amino acids. Germline V lookup: CDR1 SQVTM, CDR2 ANQGSEA. CDR3 DNA sequence: TGCAGCGTGGGGAAACAGGGGCTACAAGAGACCCAGTACTTC. It encodes CSVGKQGLQETQYF.

This chain links TRBV5-4 with TRBJ2-1; D is possibly TRBD2 (6 bases). This CDR3 has 14 amino acids. The germline gives CDR1 SGHNT, CDR2 YYREEE (reference sequence). V was shortened by 4 bases and J by 5 bases, with 13 bases between the two germline ends. The CDR3 sequence: CASSRGSPNNEQFF. The CDR3 DNA reads as TGTGCCAGCAGCCGGGGGAGTCCCAACAATGAGCAGTTCTTC.

This sequence joins TRBV6-6 and TRBJ1-2; D possibly corresponds to TRBD1 (6 bases). The V end was cut by 5 bases, the J end by 8 bases, with 15 bases between. The CDR3 has 13 residues. The V gene's germline CDR1 is MNHNY and CDR2 SVGAGI (reference sequence). The CDR3 coding sequence is TGTGCCAGCAGTCCGACCTACAGGGACGGCTACACCTTC. This translates into CASSPTYRDGYTF.

J is TRBJ2-1 and V is TRBV19; D is undetermined. V lost 0 bases and J 9 bases, leaving 12 bases between the germline ends. The CDR3 is 14 amino acids. CDR1 LNHDA and CDR2 SQIVND come from the germline V gene (reference sequence). The CDR3 protein is CASSIELLSGEQFF. Written as DNA, the CDR3 is TGTGCCAGTAGTATAGAGTTGTTGTCAGGTGAGCAGTTCTTC.

The rearrangement joins TRBV14 to TRBJ1-2; 7 bases are a match to TRBD1. The CDR3 length is 13 residues. The V segment lost 4 bases and the J segment 7 bases; nucleotides outside the gene matches: 6. Germline lookup yields CDR1 SGHDN and CDR2 FVKESK. The CDR3 DNA follows: TGTGCCAGCAGCCTCTACCAGGGGGGTGGCTACACCTTC. It specifies CASSLYQGGGYTF.

The J gene is TRBJ2-7, the V gene TRBV27, with D maybe TRBD1 (5 bases). The germline V gene has CDR1 MNHEY and CDR2 SMNVEV (reference sequence). The CDR3 sequence is 13 residues long. V was cut by 2 bases and J by 6 bases, with 11 bases left in between. The CDR3 reads CASSLGPTGEQYF. CDR3 in DNA: TGTGCCAGCAGTTTAGGTCCTACAGGCGAGCAGTACTTC.

The chain employs TRBV11-2 and TRBJ2-7; D is ambiguous. V lost 2 bases and J lost 2, with 10 bases in between. The germline V gene has CDR1 SGHAT and CDR2 FQNNGV. CDR3 length: 14 amino acids. CDR3 sequence (DNA): TGTGCCAGCAGCTTATTCCCCTCTACCTACGAGCAGTACTTC. It codes for CASSLFPSTYEQYF.

This chain uses TRBV9 with TRBJ1-1; 8 bases agree with TRBD1. The ends lost 3 bases at V and 1 base at J; junction bases unmatched: 14. The germline V gene encodes CDR1 SGDLS and CDR2 YYNGEE. The CDR3 runs 18 residues. CDR3 nucleotides: TGTGCCAGCAGCGAGAGCTGGACAGGGCGTCCAGGGAACACTGAAGCTTTCTTT. Translating it yields CASSESWTGRPGNTEAFF.

This rearrangement joins TRBV6-5 to TRBJ2-5; D is possibly TRBD2 (6 bases). Germline V lookup: CDR1 MNHEY, CDR2 SVGAGI. V lost 6 bases, J lost 5 bases, and 13 bases lay in between. The CDR3 has 13 residues. CDR3 sequence: CASRPPGRETQYF. The CDR3 DNA follows: TGTGCCAGCAGGCCGCCGGGGAGGGAGACCCAGTACTTC.

The genes are TRBV6-5 and TRBJ1-2; weak D call: TRBD1 (5 bases). The CDR3 runs 13 residues. V lost 6 bases and J 4 bases, leaving 12 bases between the germline ends. Germline CDR1 is MNHEY and CDR2 is SVGAGI. CDR3 region: CASRQGLGYGYTF. Written as DNA, the CDR3 is TGTGCCAGCAGGCAGGGTCTGGGCTATGGCTACACCTTC.

This chain uses TRBV5-4 with TRBJ2-1; 7 nucleotides match TRBD2. Germline loops: CDR1 SGHNT, CDR2 YYREEE (reference sequence). V gave up 4 bases and J gave up 6 bases; unmatched junction bases: 4. The CDR3 runs to 13 residues. The CDR3, as DNA: TGTGCCAGCAGCCGGGACTACCGCAATGAGCAGTTCTTC. Encoded protein: CASSRDYRNEQFF.

This clone was detected a few times. The chain recombines TRBV6-5 with TRBJ2-3; D may be TRBD2 (5 bases). The V gene's germline CDR1 is MNHEY and CDR2 SVGAGI. CDR3 size: 15 residues. The V gene lost 0 bases and the J gene lost 1 base, with 8 bases spanning the gap. The CDR3 DNA sequence: TGTGCCAGCAGTTACTCCCTACTAGGCACAGATACGCAGTATTTT. Translating gives CASSYSLLGTDTQYF.

This clone was counted a single time. The chain couples TRBV7-2 to TRBJ2-7; no reliable D call. Trimming removed 5 bases from V and 4 bases from J, with 9 bases in between. The CDR3 runs 12 residues. The germline CDR1 and CDR2 sequences are SGHTA and FQGNSA. The CDR3 nucleotides read TGTGCCAGCAGCGGATCCGGGTACGAGCAGTACTTC. Protein sequence: CASSGSGYEQYF.

The chain joins TRBV6-6 to TRBJ1-1, with 10 bases that match TRBD1. The ends lost 2 bases at V and 10 bases at J; junction bases unmatched: 10. CDR1 is MNHNY and CDR2 is SVGAGI in the germline V gene (reference sequence). This CDR3 is built from 15 residues. Here the CDR3 reads CASSYGGTGDLGAFF. For the CDR3, the DNA is TGTGCCAGCAGTTACGGGGGGACAGGGGATCTGGGAGCTTTCTTT.

This clone was seen a handful of times. The rearrangement uses TRBV7-8 and TRBJ1-5; D is perhaps TRBD1 (5 bases). The V end was cut by 0 bases, the J end by 4 bases, with 13 bases between. Germline V gene data show CDR1 as SGHVS and CDR2 as FQNEAQ. This CDR3 region has 16 residues. CDR3 DNA sequence: TGTGCCAGCAGCTTAGCAGGTCTTGGGGCAAATCAGCCCCAGCATTTT. As protein: CASSLAGLGANQPQHF. The full variable domain, its missing parts supplied by reference TRBV7-8 and TRBJ1-5, is GAGVSQSPRYKVAKRGQDVALRCDPISGHVSLFWYQQALGQGPEFLTYFQNEAQLDKSGLPSDRFFAERPEGSVSTLKIQRTQQEDSAVYLCASSLAGLGANQPQHFGDGTRLSIL.

The rearrangement joins TRBV27 to TRBJ1-4; a weak D match, TRBD1 (6 bases). Trimming left V 3 bases short and J 7 bases short, with 9 bases between. The CDR3 is made up of 13 amino acids. CDR1 is MNHEY and CDR2 is SMNVEV in the germline V gene (reference sequence). The CDR3 protein is CASSFAQGEKLFF. The CDR3 nucleotides read TGTGCCAGCAGTTTTGCACAGGGTGAAAAACTGTTTTTT.

This chain joins TRBV7-2 and TRBJ2-5; no reliable D call. The V gene lost 6 bases and the J gene lost 1 base, with 9 bases spanning the gap. Per germline, CDR1 SGHTA and CDR2 FQGNSA. The CDR3 is made up of 13 amino acids. CDR3 DNA: TGTGCCAGCAGTAACAGTCTCCAAGAGACCCAGTACTTC. It codes for CASSNSLQETQYF.

The count of this clone is one. V is TRBV5-6 and J is TRBJ1-1; D gene ambiguous. In germline, CDR1 is SGHDT, CDR2 YYEEEE. CDR3 size: 13 residues. V was pared by 0 bases and J by 7 bases, with 10 bases between. The CDR3 DNA reads TGTGCCAGCAGCTTGGTCGTCGGGGATGAAGCTTTCTTT. Protein: CASSLVVGDEAFF.

The chain carries TRBV28 and TRBJ2-7; 7 positions match TRBD2. Germline loops: CDR1 MDHEN, CDR2 SYDVKM. The V and J ends lost 3 bases and 6 bases, in that order; junction bases with no gene match: 2. The CDR3 is 12 residues long. CDR3 coding DNA: TGTGCCAGCAGTTTTGGGGGGGGCGAGCAGTACTTC. Translating gives CASSFGGGEQYF.